This T cell receptor beta chain was retrieved from a study of cytomegalovirus exposure and HLA in healthy donors. Data came from immunoSEQ multiplex PCR; TCRdb stores just in-frame clones and leaves some out. The sample has under 250,000 clones, roughly 83% seen once. Germline CDR1 is MNHEY and CDR2 is SMNVEV (reference sequence). CDR3 size: 16 residues. V was shortened by 5 bases and J by 2 bases, with 17 bases between the two germline ends. The V and J genes are TRBV27 and TRBJ2-3; tentatively, D is TRBD2 (6 bases). Sequencing used PBMCs. The receptor was derived from a woman younger than 35 in good health and CMV-seronegative. CDR3 sequence: CASSTRTSRLTDTQYF. The DNA of the CDR3 is TGTGCCAGCAGTACCCGAACTAGCAGACTCACAGATACGCAGTATTTT.